A selection of T cell receptor beta chains follows, all from one sample in a study of T cells in Graves' hyperthyroidism and ophthalmopathy. TCRdb processed the multiplex PCR reads anew with MiXCR; each CDR3 protein has one entry. The repertoire holds 540,000 or so distinct CDR3 sequences, with under 60% as singletons. Material for sequencing was peripheral blood or thyroid tissue (not recorded which). These receptors originate from an adult woman with Graves' disease, either hyperthyroidism or ophthalmopathy (not recorded which). The CDR3 runs from the conserved cysteine through the conserved F or W. A D gene is named only where the DNA matches it firmly. Rows give clone size only sometimes, using once, few, many, or a class for an expanded clone.

j_call	clone_size	d_call	v_call	cdr3_aa	cdr3_nt
TRBJ2-3	few	.	TRBV10-1	CASSVEDTDTQYF	TGCGCCAGCAGTGTCGAGGACACAGATACGCAGTATTTT
TRBJ1-1	many	.	TRBV5-1	CASSLSGGDTEAFF	TGCGCCAGCAGCTTAAGCGGGGGGGACACTGAAGCTTTCTTT
TRBJ1-1	few	.	TRBV15	CATGRTSGGPFTEAFF	TGTGCCACCGGGCGCACGTCTGGCGGGCCTTTCACTGAAGCTTTCTTT
TRBJ1-1	few	.	TRBV28	CASSDLPGFEAFF	TGTGCCAGCAGTGACCTCCCGGGCTTTGAAGCTTTCTTT
TRBJ1-5	.	.	TRBV3-1	CASSQDSAGLNQPQHF	TGTGCCAGCAGCCAAGACAGCGCGGGGTTGAATCAGCCCCAGCATTTT
TRBJ2-7	many	TRBD1	TRBV13	CASSLLGTVYEQYF	TGTGCCAGCAGCTTATTGGGGACAGTCTACGAGCAGTACTTC
TRBJ2-2	.	TRBD2	TRBV20-1	CSSRDPGLVGGELFF	TGCAGCTCTAGAGATCCCGGACTAGTTGGCGGGGAGCTGTTTTTT
TRBJ2-7	many	.	TRBV20-1	CSAREWGFEQYF	TGCAGTGCTAGAGAATGGGGTTTCGAGCAGTACTTC
TRBJ2-3	.	TRBD2	TRBV19	CASSPRLAPDTDTQYF	TGTGCCAGTAGTCCCCGACTAGCACCCGACACAGATACGCAGTATTTT
TRBJ1-2	few	.	TRBV29-1	CSDRTVGQGYTF	TGCAGCGACCGAACGGTGGGCCAGGGCTACACCTTC
TRBJ1-5	many	.	TRBV10-3	CAISETGGQPQHF	TGTGCCATCAGTGAAACGGGGGGACAGCCCCAGCATTTT
TRBJ1-1	few	.	TRBV29-1	CSVKYGGATEAFF	TGCAGCGTTAAGTATGGAGGAGCGACTGAAGCTTTCTTT
TRBJ2-2	many	.	TRBV7-7	CASSSDPWRELFF	TGTGCTAGCAGCTCGGACCCCTGGCGGGAGCTGTTTTTT
TRBJ2-7	many	.	TRBV7-9	CASSLKWAVSF	TGTGCCAGCAGCTTAAAATGGGCGGTGTCCTTC
TRBJ1-2	many	TRBD1	TRBV30	CASTGGANYGYTF	TGTGCCTCCACAGGGGGAGCTAACTATGGCTACACCTTC
TRBJ2-2	.	.	TRBV10-3	CAISESRQGGTVNTGELFF	TGTGCCATCAGTGAGTCGAGGCAGGGAGGGACAGTCAACACCGGGGAGCTGTTTTTT
TRBJ2-5	many	TRBD1	TRBV10-3	CATLPTPGTAQETQYF	TGTGCCACCCTCCCCACTCCCGGGACAGCACAAGAGACCCAGTACTTC
TRBJ2-7	.	TRBD1	TRBV5-1	CASSSGTGGWQPQQYF	TGCGCCAGTAGCTCAGGGACAGGGGGATGGCAGCCCCAGCAGTACTTC
TRBJ1-1	many	.	TRBV7-2	CASRRGQIAEAFF	TGTGCCAGCAGGAGGGGTCAGATCGCTGAAGCTTTCTTT
TRBJ1-1	.	.	TRBV19	CASSEHSLGTEAFF	TGTGCCAGTAGTGAACATTCTTTGGGCACTGAAGCTTTCTTT
TRBJ1-2	.	.	TRBV2	CARNLYGYTF	TGTGCCAGGAACCTCTATGGCTACACCTTC
TRBJ1-3	many	.	TRBV20-1	CSARGVGRAGGNTIYF	TGCAGTGCTAGAGGTGTTGGCAGAGCGGGCGGAAACACCATATATTTT
TRBJ2-5	many	.	TRBV9	CASSVEGRYQETQYF	TGTGCCAGCAGCGTAGAGGGAAGGTACCAAGAGACCCAGTACTTC
TRBJ2-7	.	.	TRBV29-1	CSVGLPDSRSYEQYF	TGCAGCGTGGGACTGCCTGACAGTCGATCCTACGAGCAGTACTTC
TRBJ1-3	many	.	TRBV5-4	CASSKGGNTIYF	TGTGCCAGCAGCAAGGGAGGAAACACCATATATTTT
TRBJ2-1	.	.	TRBV5-1	CASSGIVTYNEQFF	TGCGCCAGCAGCGGGATAGTAACCTACAATGAGCAGTTCTTC
TRBJ2-5	many	.	TRBV11-2	CASNQGGETQYF	TGTGCCAGCAACCAAGGCGGGGAGACCCAGTACTTC
TRBJ2-7	.	.	TRBV10-3	CASSPLPDGKEQYF	TGTGCCAGCAGTCCCTTGCCGGACGGAAAAGAGCAGTACTTC
TRBJ2-7	.	TRBD1	TRBV7-9	CASSGQPGQGLYEQYF	TGTGCCAGCAGCGGACAACCGGGACAGGGGCTCTACGAGCAGTACTTC
TRBJ2-5	.	.	TRBV24-1	CATSDSYPGVGWETQYF	TGTGCCACCAGTGATTCCTATCCCGGGGTAGGTTGGGAGACCCAGTACTTC
TRBJ1-4	.	.	TRBV2	CASSGSAGNEKLFF	TGTGCCAGCAGTGGCAGCGCAGGGAATGAAAAACTGTTTTTT
TRBJ2-7	many	.	TRBV6-1	CASSEHLNEQYF	TGTGCCAGCAGTGAACACCTTAACGAGCAGTACTTC
TRBJ1-1	.	.	TRBV5-1	CASSFGLDTEAFF	TGCGCCAGCAGCTTCGGACTGGACACTGAAGCTTTCTTT
TRBJ2-6	many	.	TRBV10-3	CAIKLGVGRSGANVLTF	TGTGCCATCAAATTGGGGGTTGGAAGGTCTGGGGCCAACGTCCTGACTTTC
TRBJ2-7	many	.	TRBV2	CASNTQGIPSEQYF	TGTGCCAGCAATACCCAGGGCATCCCGAGCGAGCAGTACTTC
TRBJ2-7	many	TRBD2	TRBV20-1	CSARVASGSRSYEQYF	TGCAGTGCTAGAGTGGCCAGCGGGAGTCGCTCCTACGAGCAGTACTTC
TRBJ2-2	.	TRBD2	TRBV5-6	CASRLTSGRPGELFF	TGTGCCAGCAGGTTGACTAGCGGGAGGCCCGGGGAGCTGTTTTTT
TRBJ2-5	.	TRBD2	TRBV5-1	CASSVGLAGGPKQETQYF	TGCGCCAGCAGCGTTGGCTTAGCGGGAGGGCCTAAACAAGAGACCCAGTACTTC
TRBJ2-7	.	.	TRBV2	CASSEDRQNYEQYF	TGTGCCAGCAGTGAAGATCGACAGAACTACGAGCAGTACTTC
TRBJ1-3	many	.	TRBV20-1	CSARDPGYSRSGNTIYF	TGCAGTGCTAGAGATCCAGGGTACAGCCGCTCTGGAAACACCATATATTTT
TRBJ1-1	many	.	TRBV19	CATTTRRGASYEAFF	TGTGCCACCACCACCCGACGGGGGGCGAGTTATGAAGCTTTCTTT
TRBJ1-2	many	.	TRBV6-5	CASSHRVGSGYTF	TGTGCCAGCAGTCACAGGGTGGGTAGCGGCTACACCTTC
TRBJ1-5	.	.	TRBV28	CASIPSTDQPQHF	TGTGCCAGCATCCCCTCTACAGATCAGCCCCAGCATTTT
TRBJ2-7	.	TRBD1	TRBV7-8	CASSAGQGREQYF	TGTGCCAGCAGCGCGGGACAGGGGCGCGAGCAGTACTTC
TRBJ2-5	many	TRBD2	TRBV5-1	CASSSGLAGSQETQYF	TGCGCCAGCAGCTCGGGACTAGCGGGATCCCAAGAGACCCAGTACTTC
TRBJ1-5	many	.	TRBV6-5	CASSRNLEQPQHF	TGTGCCAGCAGCCGAAACCTAGAGCAGCCCCAGCATTTT
TRBJ2-5	few	.	TRBV24-1	CATSDLFPGTQYF	TGTGCCACCAGTGATTTGTTCCCGGGGACCCAGTACTTC
TRBJ1-1	.	TRBD1	TRBV5-1	CASSLDPGGKLEAFF	TGCGCCAGCAGCTTGGATCCAGGGGGGAAACTTGAAGCTTTCTTT
TRBJ1-6	.	.	TRBV5-1	CASSLEGYSPLHF	TGCGCCAGCAGCTTGGAAGGATACTCACCCCTCCACTTT